This TCR beta chain came from a study of T cell repertoires in cytomegalovirus infection. Study overall: Both CMV infection and a matching HLA type were indicated by public TCR beta signatures. Overall study findings and caveats: Public TCR beta family frequency separated CMV-and-HLA carriers, including in an independent cohort.

Losses at the gene ends were 5 bases for V and 0 bases for J; bases not matched to a gene: 8. The CDR3 consists of 17 residues. The germline V gene encodes CDR1 MNHEY and CDR2 SMNVEV (reference sequence). TCRdb reprocessed the reads with MiXCR, giving one entry per CDR3 protein. Of about 530,000 distinct CDR3 sequences listed, around a quarter were seen once; the top ten hold approximately 13%. With respect to this clonotype: No antigen is known for it.

The V and J genes are TRBV27 and TRBJ1-3; TRBD1 agrees at 9 bases. This TCR derives from a human donor in good health (CMV status not recorded). Some clones in this sample may be carry-over from other donors' samples. The sequenced material came from PBMCs. The CDR3 DNA reads TGTGCCAGCAGTCCCGGGACAGGGCCCTTCTCTGGAAACACCATATATTTT. This gives the protein CASSPGTGPFSGNTIYF.